This T cell receptor (beta chain) emerged from a study of T-cell reconstitution after alpha-beta-depleted transplantation in children (dated by TCRdb to 2016 to 2018). About the study as a whole: T-cell immune reconstitution after TCRalphabeta/CD19-depleted allogeneic hematopoietic cell transplantation in children was quantitatively tracked in the study by means of TCR repertoire profiling. What the work shows at the level of the full study, not this receptor alone: Hyperexpanded clone frequencies declined over subsequent months; after one year, T-cell counts and TCRbeta diversity were mostly attributed to newly produced T cells. The high TCRbeta diversity at day 60 in some patients was ascribed to recipient T cells and intrathymic progenitors that had survived conditioning. Apparently early alphabetaT-cell count recovery about two months after transplant reportedly relied on only several hundred rapidly expanded clones derived from non-depleted graft cells.

The sample's treatment or condition label, in plain terms: allogeneic hematopoietic cell transplantation with graft depleted of TCRalphabeta T cells and CD19 B cells. The children who served as transplant recipients had been given grafts of TCRalphabeta/CD19-depleted allogeneic hematopoietic cells. Libraries came from PCR. Data came from an Illumina HiSeq 2500. TCR libraries were prepared with molecular barcoding, using unique molecular identifiers to normalize TCRbeta repertoire quantification. TCRdb reworked the public reads: Q25 trimming with fastp, MiXCR clone assembly, productive beta chains retained. Duplicate CDR3 protein sequences are folded into a single record with the most common DNA and genes. The sample table contains 200,000 or so distinct CDR3 sequences; only one count was recorded for 5% to 7.5% of them. The ten largest make up under 6% of the sample. This clonotype was picked up many times. The antigen this receptor binds is unknown. No quality values exist for individual bases; no much larger clone is one base distant.

Germline trimming amounts to 3 bases on V and 4 bases on J, with 2 as the count of junction bases outside the gene matches. The CDR3, cysteine through phenylalanine, is 16 amino acids long. Only the CDR3 portion is preserved as DNA: 48 bases, with reading frame beginning at the first base. CDR1 and CDR2 are read off the germline V gene as MNHEY and SVGEGT. The sequences come from PBMCs, collected before TCRalphabeta/CD19-depleted stem cell transplant. The chain couples TRBV6-2 or TRBV6-3 to TRBJ2-1; TRBD2 aligns with 14 central bases. This TCR came from a girl under three years old with combined immunodeficiency, due to receive a stem cell transplant. In nucleotide form, the sequence is TGTGCCAGCAGTTATCGGACTAGCGGGGGGTACAATGAGCAGTTCTTC. Protein translation: CASSYRTSGGYNEQFF.